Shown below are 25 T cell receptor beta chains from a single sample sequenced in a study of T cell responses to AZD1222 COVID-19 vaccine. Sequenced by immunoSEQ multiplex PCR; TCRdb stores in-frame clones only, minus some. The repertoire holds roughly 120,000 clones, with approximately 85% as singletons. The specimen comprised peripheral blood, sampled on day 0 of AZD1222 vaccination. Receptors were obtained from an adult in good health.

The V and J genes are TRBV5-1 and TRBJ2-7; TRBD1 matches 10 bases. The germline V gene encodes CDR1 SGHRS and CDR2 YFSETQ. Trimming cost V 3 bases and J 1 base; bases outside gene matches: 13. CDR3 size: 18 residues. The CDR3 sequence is CASSYRTGGSLGSYEQYF. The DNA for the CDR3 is TGCGCCAGCAGCTATCGGACAGGGGGGTCTTTAGGATCCTACGAGCAGTACTTC.

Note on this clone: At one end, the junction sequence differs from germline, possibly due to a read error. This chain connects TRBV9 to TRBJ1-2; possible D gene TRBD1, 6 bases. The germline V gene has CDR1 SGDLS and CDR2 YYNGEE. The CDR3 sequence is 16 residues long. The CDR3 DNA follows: TGTGCCAGCAACGTAGGGGGAGCTGGTGGAGTCTATGGCTACACCTTC. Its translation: CASNVGGAGGVYGYTF.

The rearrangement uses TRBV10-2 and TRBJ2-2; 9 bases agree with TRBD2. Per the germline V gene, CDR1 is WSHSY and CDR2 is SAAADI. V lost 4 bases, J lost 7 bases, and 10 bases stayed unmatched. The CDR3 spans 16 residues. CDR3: CASSGGGLASVGELFF. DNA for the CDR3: TGCGCCAGCAGTGGGGGGGGACTAGCCTCAGTCGGGGAGCTGTTTTTT.

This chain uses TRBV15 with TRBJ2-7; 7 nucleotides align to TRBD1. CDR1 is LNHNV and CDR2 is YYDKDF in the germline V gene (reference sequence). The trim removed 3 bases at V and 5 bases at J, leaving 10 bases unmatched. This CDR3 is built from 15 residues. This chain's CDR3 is CATSRALEGGHEQYF. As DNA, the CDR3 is TGTGCCACCAGCAGGGCTTTAGAAGGGGGCCACGAGCAGTACTTC.

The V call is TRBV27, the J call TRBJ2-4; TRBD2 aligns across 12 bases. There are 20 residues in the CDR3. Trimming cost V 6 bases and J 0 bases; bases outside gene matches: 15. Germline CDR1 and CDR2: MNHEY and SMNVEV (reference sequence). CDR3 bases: TGTGCCAGCAGCCCTACTGGCCTAGCGGGGGGGTTGCTAGCCAAAAACATTCAGTACTTC. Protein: CASSPTGLAGGLLAKNIQYF.

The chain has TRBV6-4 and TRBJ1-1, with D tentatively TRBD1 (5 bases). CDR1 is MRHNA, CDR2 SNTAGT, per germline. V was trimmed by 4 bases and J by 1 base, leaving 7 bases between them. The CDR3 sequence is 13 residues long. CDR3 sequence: CASSVGGNTEAFF. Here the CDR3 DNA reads TGTGCCAGCAGTGTTGGGGGGAACACTGAAGCTTTCTTT.

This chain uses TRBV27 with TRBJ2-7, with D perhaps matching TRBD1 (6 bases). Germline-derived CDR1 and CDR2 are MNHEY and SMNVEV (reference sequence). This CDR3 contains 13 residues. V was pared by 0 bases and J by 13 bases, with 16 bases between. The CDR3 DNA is TGTGCCAGCAGTTTATCGCAACGACAGGTGGTCTACTTC. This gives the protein CASSLSQRQVVYF.

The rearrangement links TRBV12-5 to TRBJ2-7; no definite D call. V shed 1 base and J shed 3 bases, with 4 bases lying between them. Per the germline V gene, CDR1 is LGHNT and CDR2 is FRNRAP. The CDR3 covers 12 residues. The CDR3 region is CASGLDVYEQYF. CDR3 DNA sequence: TGTGCTAGTGGTTTGGACGTCTACGAGCAGTACTTC.

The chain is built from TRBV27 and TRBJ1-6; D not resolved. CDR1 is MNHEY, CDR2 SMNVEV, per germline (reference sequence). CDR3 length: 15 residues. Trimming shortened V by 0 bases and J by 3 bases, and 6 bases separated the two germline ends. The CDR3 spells CASSLSGRYNSPLHF. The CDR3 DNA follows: TGTGCCAGCAGTTTATCAGGACGCTATAATTCACCCCTCCACTTT.

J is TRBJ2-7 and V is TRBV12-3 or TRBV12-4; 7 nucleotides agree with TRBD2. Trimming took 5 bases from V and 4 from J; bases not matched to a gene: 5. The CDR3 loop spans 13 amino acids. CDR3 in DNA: TGTGCCAGCAGTACGGGAGGCCGATACGAGCAGTACTTC. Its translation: CASSTGGRYEQYF.

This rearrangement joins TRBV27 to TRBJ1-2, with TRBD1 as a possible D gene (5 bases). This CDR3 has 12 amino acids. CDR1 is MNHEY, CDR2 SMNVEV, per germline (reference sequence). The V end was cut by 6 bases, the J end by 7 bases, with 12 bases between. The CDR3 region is CASSNSGGGYTF. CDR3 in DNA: TGTGCCAGCAGCAACTCTGGGGGTGGCTACACCTTC.

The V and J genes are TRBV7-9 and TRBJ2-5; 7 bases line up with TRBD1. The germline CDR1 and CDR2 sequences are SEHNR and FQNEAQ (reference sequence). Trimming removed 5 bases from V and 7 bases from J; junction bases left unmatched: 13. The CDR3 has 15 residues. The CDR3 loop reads CASSPTGASRGTQYF. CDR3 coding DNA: TGTGCCAGCAGCCCAACAGGGGCGTCCCGGGGGACCCAGTACTTC. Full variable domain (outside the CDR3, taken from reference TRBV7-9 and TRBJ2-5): DTGVSQNPRHKITKRGQNVTFRCDPISEHNRLYWYRQTLGQGPEFLTYFQNEAQLEKSRLLSDRFSAERPKGSFSTLEIQRTEQGDSAMYLCASSPTGASRGTQYFGPGTRLLVL.

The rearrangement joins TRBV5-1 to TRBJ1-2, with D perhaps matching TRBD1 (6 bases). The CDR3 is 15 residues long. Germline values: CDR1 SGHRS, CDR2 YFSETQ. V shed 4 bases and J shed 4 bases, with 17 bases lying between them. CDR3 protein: CASSQNRDSGYGYTF. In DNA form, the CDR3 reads TGCGCCAGCAGCCAGAACAGGGATAGTGGCTATGGCTACACCTTC.

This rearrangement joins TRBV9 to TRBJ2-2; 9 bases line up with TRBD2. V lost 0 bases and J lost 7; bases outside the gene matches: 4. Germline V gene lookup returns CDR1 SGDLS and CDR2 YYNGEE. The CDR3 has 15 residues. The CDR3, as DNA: TGTGCCAGCAGCGTAGGCGGGAGGGTCGTCGGGGAGCTGTTTTTT. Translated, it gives CASSVGGRVVGELFF.

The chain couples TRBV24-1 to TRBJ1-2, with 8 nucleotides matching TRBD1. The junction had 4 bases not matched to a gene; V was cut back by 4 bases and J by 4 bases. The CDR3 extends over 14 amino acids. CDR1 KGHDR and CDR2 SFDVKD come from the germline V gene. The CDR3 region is CATSEPDRGYGYTF. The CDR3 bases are TGTGCCACCAGTGAACCAGACAGGGGCTATGGCTACACCTTC.

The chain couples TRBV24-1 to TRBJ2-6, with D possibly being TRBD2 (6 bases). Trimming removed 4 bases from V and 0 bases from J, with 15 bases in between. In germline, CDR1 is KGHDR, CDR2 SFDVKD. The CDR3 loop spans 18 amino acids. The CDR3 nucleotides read TGTGCCACCAGTGACGACAGCTTGGACTACTCTGGGGCCAACGTCCTGACTTTC. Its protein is CATSDDSLDYSGANVLTF.

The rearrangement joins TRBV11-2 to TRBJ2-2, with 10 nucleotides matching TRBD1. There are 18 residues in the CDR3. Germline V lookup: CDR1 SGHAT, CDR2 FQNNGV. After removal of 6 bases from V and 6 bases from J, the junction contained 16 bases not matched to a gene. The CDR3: CASSFTTGGPGSAGELFF. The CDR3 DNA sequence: TGTGCCAGCAGTTTTACGACAGGGGGCCCCGGCTCCGCCGGGGAGCTGTTTTTT.

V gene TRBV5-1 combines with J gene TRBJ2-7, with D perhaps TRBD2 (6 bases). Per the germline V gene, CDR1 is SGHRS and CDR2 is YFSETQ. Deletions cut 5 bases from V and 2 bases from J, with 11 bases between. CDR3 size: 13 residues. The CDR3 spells CASSPEGAYEQYF. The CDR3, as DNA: TGCGCCAGCAGTCCGGAGGGTGCCTACGAGCAGTACTTC.

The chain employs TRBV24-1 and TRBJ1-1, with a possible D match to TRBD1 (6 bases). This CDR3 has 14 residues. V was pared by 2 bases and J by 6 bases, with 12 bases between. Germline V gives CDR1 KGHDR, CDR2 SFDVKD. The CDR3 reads CATSDWGPRPEAFF. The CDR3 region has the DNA TGTGCCACCAGTGATTGGGGGCCTAGGCCTGAAGCTTTCTTT.

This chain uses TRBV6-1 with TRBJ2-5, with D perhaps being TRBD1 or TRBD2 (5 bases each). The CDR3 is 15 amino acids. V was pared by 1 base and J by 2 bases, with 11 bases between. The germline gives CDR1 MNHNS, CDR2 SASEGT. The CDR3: CASSEGGTRQETQYF. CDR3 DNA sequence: TGTGCCAGCAGTGAAGGGGGGACCCGGCAAGAGACCCAGTACTTC.

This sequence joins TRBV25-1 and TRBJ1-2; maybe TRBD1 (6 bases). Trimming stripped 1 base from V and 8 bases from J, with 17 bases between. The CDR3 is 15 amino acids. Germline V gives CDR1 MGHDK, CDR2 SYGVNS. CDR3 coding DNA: TGTGCCAGCAGTGAATTGGGCAGGGGCCTGGGGGGCTACACCTTC. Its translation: CASSELGRGLGGYTF.

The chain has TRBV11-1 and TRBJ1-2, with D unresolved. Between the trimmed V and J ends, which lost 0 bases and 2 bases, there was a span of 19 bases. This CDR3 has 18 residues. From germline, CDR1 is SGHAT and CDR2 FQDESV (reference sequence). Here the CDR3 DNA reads TGTGCCAGCAGCTTAGCCGTACCGAGGAACGGAGGAAACTATGGCTACACCTTC. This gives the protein CASSLAVPRNGGNYGYTF.

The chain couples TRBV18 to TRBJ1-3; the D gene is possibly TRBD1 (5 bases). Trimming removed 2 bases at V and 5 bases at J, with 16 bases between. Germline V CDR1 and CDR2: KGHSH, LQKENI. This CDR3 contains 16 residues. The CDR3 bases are TGTGCCAGCTCACCAACCCAGCAAGGGGATCGAAACACCATATATTTT. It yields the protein CASSPTQQGDRNTIYF.

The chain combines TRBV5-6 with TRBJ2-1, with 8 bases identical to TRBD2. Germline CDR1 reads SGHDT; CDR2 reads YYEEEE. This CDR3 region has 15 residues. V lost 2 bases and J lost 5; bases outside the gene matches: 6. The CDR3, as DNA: TGTGCCAGCAGCTTCGGTAGCGGGGTCAACAATGAGCAGTTCTTC. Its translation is CASSFGSGVNNEQFF.

Here the CDR3 DNA reads TGTGCCACCAGTGACCACCGGGAAAAGTACAATGAGCAGTTCTTC. As protein: CATSDHREKYNEQFF. The chain couples TRBV24-1 to TRBJ2-1; D is perhaps TRBD2 (5 bases). Between the trimmed V and J ends, which lost 4 bases and 4 bases, there was a span of 13 bases. CDR3 length: 15 amino acids. Germline V lookup: CDR1 KGHDR, CDR2 SFDVKD.